This TCR beta chain was observed in a study of blood T cell repertoires in COVID-19 (dated by TCRdb to 2018 to 2020). Turning to the overall study: Samples from collaborators originated in the United States, Italy and Spain and spanned both the acute and convalescent phases of COVID-19. Deeply sampled blood TCRbeta repertoires from subjects exposed to, actively infected with, or recovered from COVID-19 were included in the dataset. The material from the prospective study consisted of cDNA or gDNA derived from T cells, B-cell-depleted T cells, or PBMCs. The samples were drawn from two sources: the first 160 participants of the ongoing ImmuneRACE study, and 1,254 subjects contributed by 6 global collaborators. The sample metadata nearly always contained a de-identified subject ID, COVID-19 status, age in years and sex. Where available, HLA class I and class II types were obtained from metadata supplied by the sample provider rather than from assay-based typing. A freely available public database, intended as a resource for researchers studying the immune response to SARS-CoV-2, is where the repertoires were released. What the research found in general, with its limitations: The amount of clinical and demographic metadata varied by source and participant and was provided uncurated.

TCRbeta CDR3 regions were amplified from genomic DNA using the immunoSEQ Assay, a bias-controlled multiplex PCR. As for the original processing: The number of nucleated cells in each sample was estimated by amplification of reference gene primers within the assay. Sequence reads were collapsed and filtered to measure the absolute abundance of every unique TCRbeta CDR3 rearrangement. For each sample, productive Simpson clonality was calculated as the square root of Simpson's diversity index over productive rearrangements. The clones in this table, taken by TCRdb from immuneACCESS, are in-frame only. Not every clone is retained; where verified, under half of the shortfall comes from an unresolved V gene, and the cause of the rest is unknown. Clonal size and the V and J genes are those of that table, whereas D and trimming came from the DNA. This sample has roughly 400,000 clones in its table, and approximately 91% of those were observed once. Roughly 1.9% of the sample belongs to the ten largest clones.

Looking up the germline V gene yields CDR1 SGHRS and CDR2 YFSETQ. Between the V and J ends, shortened by 4 bases and 4 bases respectively, the junction contains 15 bases. There are 15 amino acids in the CDR3, from cysteine to phenylalanine inclusive. Only CDR3 DNA remains: 45 bases, in frame from the first base. Worth noting for this clone: It has no known antigen specificity. No clone much larger than this one lies a single base away; base qualities are absent.

Participants in the prospective study were enrolled through a virtual design, were aged roughly 18 to 90 years, and lived in fewer than 30 United States geographic areas. Cohort assignment in the prospective study relied on participant-reported clinical history from a screening survey and a study questionnaire. Mobile phlebotomists in the prospective study collected whole blood, serum and a nasopharyngeal or oropharyngeal swab from every participant. Participants in the prospective study had the option to provide additional blood draws and questionnaires over a roughly two-month period. Prospective study blood samples were shipped either frozen or at room temperature before DNA extraction.

The V and J genes are TRBV5-1 and TRBJ2-1; the D gene is perhaps TRBD1, from 5 matching bases. The sequence was obtained from a woman between 40 and 50 years old with acute COVID-19. Source material: PBMCs or T cells enriched from blood (not recorded which). The CDR3 protein sequence reads: CASSETDTRYNEQFF. The DNA sequence reads TGCGCCAGCAGCGAGACGGACACCAGATACAATGAGCAGTTCTTC.